This TCR beta chain derives from a study of memory CD4+ T cells and cytomegalovirus serostatus. Single viable CD3+CD4+CD8-CD45RO+ cells were sorted as the memory CD4+ T cells. After thawing, CD4+ T cells were positively selected. Produced via immunoSEQ multiplex PCR; TCRdb's table is partial and in-frame only. The profile shows roughly 45,000 clones, about 78% of them singletons. Per the germline V gene, CDR1 is MNHNS and CDR2 is SASEGT. V gave up 7 bases and J gave up 8 bases, with 17 bases separating them. The CDR3 is 13 amino acids. This receptor was identified in an adult in good health and CMV-seronegative. The sample comprised memory CD4+ T cells from blood. The chain is built from TRBV6-1 and TRBJ1-1; D gene ambiguous. CDR3 sequence (DNA): TGTGCCAGCACCCGGGAAGGGTGGCGAGAAGCTTTCTTT. Its translation is CASTREGWREAFF.